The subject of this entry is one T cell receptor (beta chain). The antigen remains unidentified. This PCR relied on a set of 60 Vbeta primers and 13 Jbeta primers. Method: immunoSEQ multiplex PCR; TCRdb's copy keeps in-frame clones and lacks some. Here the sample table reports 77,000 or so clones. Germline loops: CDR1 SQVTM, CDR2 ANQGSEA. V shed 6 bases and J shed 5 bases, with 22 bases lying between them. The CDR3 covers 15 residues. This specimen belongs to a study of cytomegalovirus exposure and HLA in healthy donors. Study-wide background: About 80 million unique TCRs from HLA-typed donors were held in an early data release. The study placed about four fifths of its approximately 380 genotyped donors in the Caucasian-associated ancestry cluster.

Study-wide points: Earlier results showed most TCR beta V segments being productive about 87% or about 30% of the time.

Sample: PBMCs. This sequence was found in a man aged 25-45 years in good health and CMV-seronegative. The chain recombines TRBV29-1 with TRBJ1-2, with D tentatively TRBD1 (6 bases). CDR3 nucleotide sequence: TGCAGCGTCCGCGAAGTGGGCAGGGGAAGGTATGGCTACACCTTC. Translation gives CSVREVGRGRYGYTF.